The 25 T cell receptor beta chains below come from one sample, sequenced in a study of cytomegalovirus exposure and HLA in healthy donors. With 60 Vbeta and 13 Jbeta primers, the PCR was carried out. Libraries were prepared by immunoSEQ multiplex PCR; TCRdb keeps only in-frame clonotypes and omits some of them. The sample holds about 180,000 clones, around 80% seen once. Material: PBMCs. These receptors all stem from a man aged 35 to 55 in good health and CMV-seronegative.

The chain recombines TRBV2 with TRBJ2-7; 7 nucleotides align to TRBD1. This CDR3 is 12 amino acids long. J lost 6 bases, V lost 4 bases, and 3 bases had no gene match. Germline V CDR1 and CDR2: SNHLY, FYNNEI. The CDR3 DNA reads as TGTGCCAGCAGTGGGGACAGTTTCGAGCAGTACTTC. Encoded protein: CASSGDSFEQYF. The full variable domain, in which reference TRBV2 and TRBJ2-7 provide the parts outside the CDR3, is EPEVTQTPSHQVTQMGQEVILRCVPISNHLYFYWYRQILGQKVEFLVSFYNNEISEKSEIFDDQFSVERPDGSNFTLKIRSTKLEDSAMYFCASSGDSFEQYFGPGTRLTVT.

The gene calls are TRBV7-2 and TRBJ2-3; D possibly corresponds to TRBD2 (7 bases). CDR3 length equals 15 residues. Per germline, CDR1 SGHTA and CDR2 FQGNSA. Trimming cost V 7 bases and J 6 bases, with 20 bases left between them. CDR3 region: CASNTAGAQRDTQYF. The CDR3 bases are TGTGCCAGCAACACGGCGGGGGCACAACGGGATACGCAGTATTTT. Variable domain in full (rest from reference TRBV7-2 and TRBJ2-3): GAGVSQSPSNKVTEKGKDVELRCDPISGHTALYWYRQSLGQGLEFLIYFQGNSAPDKSGLPSDRFSAERTGGSVSTLTIQRTQQEDSAVYLCASNTAGAQRDTQYFGPGTRLTVL.

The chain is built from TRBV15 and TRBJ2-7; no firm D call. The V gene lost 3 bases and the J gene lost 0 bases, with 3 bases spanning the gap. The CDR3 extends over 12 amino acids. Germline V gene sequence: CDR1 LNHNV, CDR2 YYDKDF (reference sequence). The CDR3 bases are TGTGCCACCAGCAGGAGCTCCTACGAGCAGTACTTC. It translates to CATSRSSYEQYF.

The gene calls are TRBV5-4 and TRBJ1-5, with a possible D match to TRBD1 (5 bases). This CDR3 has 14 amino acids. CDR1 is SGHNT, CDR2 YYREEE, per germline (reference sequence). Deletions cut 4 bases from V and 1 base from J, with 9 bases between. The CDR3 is CASSPGGSNQPQHF. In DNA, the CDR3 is TGTGCCAGCAGCCCGGGGGGGAGCAATCAGCCCCAGCATTTT. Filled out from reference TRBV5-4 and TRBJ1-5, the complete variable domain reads ETGVTQSPTHLIKTRGQQVTLRCSSQSGHNTVSWYQQALGQGPQFIFQYYREEENGRGNFPPRFSGLQFPNYSSELNVNALELDDSALYLCASSPGGSNQPQHFGDGTRLSIL.

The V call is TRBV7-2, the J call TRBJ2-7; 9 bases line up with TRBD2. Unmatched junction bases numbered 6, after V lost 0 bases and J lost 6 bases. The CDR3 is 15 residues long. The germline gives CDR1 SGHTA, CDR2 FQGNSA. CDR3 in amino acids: CASSLASGGGREQYF. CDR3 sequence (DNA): TGTGCCAGCAGCTTAGCTAGCGGGGGAGGTCGCGAGCAGTACTTC. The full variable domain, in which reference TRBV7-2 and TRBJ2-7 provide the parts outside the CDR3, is GAGVSQSPSNKVTEKGKDVELRCDPISGHTALYWYRQSLGQGLEFLIYFQGNSAPDKSGLPSDRFSAERTGGSVSTLTIQRTQQEDSAVYLCASSLASGGGREQYFGPGTRLTVT.

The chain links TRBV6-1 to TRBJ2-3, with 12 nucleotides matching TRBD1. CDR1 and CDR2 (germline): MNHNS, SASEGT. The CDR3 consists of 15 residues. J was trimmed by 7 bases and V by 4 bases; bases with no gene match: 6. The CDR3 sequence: CASSAPGQGAYTQYF. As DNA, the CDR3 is TGTGCCAGCAGTGCCCCGGGACAGGGGGCGTATACGCAGTATTTT.

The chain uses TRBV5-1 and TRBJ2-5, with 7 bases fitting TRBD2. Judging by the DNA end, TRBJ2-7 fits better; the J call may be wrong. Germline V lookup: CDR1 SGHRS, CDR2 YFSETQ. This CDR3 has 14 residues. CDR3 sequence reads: CASSNREVSYEQYF. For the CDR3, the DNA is TGCGCCAGCAGCAACCGGGAGGTGAGCTACGAGCAGTACTTC.

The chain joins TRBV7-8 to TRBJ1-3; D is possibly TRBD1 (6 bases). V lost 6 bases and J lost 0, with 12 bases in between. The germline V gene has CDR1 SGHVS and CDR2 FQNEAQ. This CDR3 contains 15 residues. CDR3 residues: CASSYRDGSGNTIYF. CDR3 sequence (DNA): TGTGCCAGCAGTTACAGGGACGGCTCTGGAAACACCATATATTTT.

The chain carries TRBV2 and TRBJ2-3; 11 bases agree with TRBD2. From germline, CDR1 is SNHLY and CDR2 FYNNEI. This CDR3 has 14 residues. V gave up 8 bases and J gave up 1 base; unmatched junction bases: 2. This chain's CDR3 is CASGLAGGTDTQYF. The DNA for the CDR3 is TGTGCCAGCGGACTAGCGGGTGGCACAGATACGCAGTATTTT. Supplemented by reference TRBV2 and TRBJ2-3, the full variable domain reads EPEVTQTPSHQVTQMGQEVILRCVPISNHLYFYWYRQILGQKVEFLVSFYNNEISEKSEIFDDQFSVERPDGSNFTLKIRSTKLEDSAMYFCASGLAGGTDTQYFGPGTRLTVL.

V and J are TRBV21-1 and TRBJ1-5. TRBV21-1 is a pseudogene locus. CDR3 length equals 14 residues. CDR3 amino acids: CASSKGGEAQPQHF. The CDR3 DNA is TGTGCCAGCAGCAAAGGGGGGGAGGCTCAGCCCCAGCATTTT.

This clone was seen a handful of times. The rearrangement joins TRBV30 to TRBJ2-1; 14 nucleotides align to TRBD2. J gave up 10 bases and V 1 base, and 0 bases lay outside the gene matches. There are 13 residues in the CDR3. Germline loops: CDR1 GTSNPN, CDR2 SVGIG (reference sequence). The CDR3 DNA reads TGTGCCTGGAGTGGACTAGCGGGAGGGGAGCAGTTCTTC. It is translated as CAWSGLAGGEQFF.

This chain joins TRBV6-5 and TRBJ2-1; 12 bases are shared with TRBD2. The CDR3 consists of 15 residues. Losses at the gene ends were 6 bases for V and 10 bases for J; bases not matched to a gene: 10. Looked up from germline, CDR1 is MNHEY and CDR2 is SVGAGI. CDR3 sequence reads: CASSSGLAGAGEQFF. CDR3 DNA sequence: TGTGCCAGCAGCTCGGGACTAGCGGGCGCCGGGGAGCAGTTCTTC.

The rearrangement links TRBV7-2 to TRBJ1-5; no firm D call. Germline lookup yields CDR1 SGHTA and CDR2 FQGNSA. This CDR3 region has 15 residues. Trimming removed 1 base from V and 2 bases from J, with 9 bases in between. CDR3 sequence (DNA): TGTGCCAGCAGCTTAGGGCCCGGAGGCAATCAGCCCCAGCATTTT. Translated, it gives CASSLGPGGNQPQHF.

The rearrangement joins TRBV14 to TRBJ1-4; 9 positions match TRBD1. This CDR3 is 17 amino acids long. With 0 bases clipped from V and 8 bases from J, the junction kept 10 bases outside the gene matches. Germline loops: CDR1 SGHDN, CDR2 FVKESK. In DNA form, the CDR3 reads TGTGCCAGCAGCCAAGATCGGGGGGACAGGGTTTTCGAAAAACTGTTTTTT. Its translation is CASSQDRGDRVFEKLFF. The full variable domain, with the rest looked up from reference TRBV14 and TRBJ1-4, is EAGVTQFPSHSVIEKGQTVTLRCDPISGHDNLYWYRRVMGKEIKFLLHFVKESKQDESGMPNNRFLAERTGGTYSTLKVQPAELEDSGVYFCASSQDRGDRVFEKLFFGSGTQLSVL.

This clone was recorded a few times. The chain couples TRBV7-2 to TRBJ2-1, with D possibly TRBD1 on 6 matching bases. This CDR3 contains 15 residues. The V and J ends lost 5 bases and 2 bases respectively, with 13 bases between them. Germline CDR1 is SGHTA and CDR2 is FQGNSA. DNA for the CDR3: TGTGCCAGCAGCCAACGGGACAATGCCTACAATGAGCAGTTCTTC. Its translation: CASSQRDNAYNEQFF.

The chain's CDR3 is CASSPDYRILNSPLHF. CDR3 in DNA: TGTGCCAGCAGCCCGGATTACAGGATTCTTAATTCACCCCTCCACTTT. The chain carries TRBV7-2 and TRBJ1-6; tentative D call: TRBD1 (5 bases). Between the trimmed V and J ends, which lost 5 bases and 6 bases, there was a span of 17 bases. CDR1 and CDR2 (germline): SGHTA, FQGNSA. This CDR3 is 16 amino acids long. The whole variable domain, remainder taken from reference TRBV7-2 and TRBJ1-6, is GAGVSQSPSNKVTEKGKDVELRCDPISGHTALYWYRQSLGQGLEFLIYFQGNSAPDKSGLPSDRFSAERTGGSVSTLTIQRTQQEDSAVYLCASSPDYRILNSPLHFGNGTRLTVT.

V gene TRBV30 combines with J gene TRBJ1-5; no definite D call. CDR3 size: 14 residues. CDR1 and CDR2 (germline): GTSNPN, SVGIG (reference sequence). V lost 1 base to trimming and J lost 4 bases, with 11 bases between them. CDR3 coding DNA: TGTGCCTGGAGTGCCGGGATTGGGAATCAGCCCCAGCATTTT. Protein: CAWSAGIGNQPQHF.

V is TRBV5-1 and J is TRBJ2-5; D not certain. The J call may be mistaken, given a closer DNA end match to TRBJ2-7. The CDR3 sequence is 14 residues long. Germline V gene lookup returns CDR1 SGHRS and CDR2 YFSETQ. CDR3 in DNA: TGCGCCAGCAGCTTGGACTACTACGTCCACGAGCAGTACTTC. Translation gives CASSLDYYVHEQYF.

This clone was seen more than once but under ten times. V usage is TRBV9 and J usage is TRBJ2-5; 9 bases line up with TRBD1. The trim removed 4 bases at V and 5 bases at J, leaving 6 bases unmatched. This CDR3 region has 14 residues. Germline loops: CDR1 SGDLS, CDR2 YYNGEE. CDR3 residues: CASSIRDRDETQYF. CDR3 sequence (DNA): TGTGCCAGCAGCATACGGGACAGGGATGAGACCCAGTACTTC.

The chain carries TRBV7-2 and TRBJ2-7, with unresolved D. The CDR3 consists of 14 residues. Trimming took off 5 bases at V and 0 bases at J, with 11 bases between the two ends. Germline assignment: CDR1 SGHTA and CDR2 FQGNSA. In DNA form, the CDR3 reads TGTGCCAGCAGCCCCCTCACGGGCTCCTACGAGCAGTACTTC. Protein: CASSPLTGSYEQYF.

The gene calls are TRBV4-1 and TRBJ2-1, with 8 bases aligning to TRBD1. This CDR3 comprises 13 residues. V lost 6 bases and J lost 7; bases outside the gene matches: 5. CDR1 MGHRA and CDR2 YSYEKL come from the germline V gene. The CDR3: CASRDRGANEQFF. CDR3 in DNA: TGCGCCAGCAGAGACAGGGGAGCTAATGAGCAGTTCTTC.

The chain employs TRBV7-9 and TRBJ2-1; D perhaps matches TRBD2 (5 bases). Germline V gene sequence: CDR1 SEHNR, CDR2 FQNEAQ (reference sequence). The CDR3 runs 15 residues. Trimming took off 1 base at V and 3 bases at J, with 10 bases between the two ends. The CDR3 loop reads CASSLVSGLYNEQFF. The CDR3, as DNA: TGTGCCAGCAGCTTAGTAAGCGGACTCTACAATGAGCAGTTCTTC.

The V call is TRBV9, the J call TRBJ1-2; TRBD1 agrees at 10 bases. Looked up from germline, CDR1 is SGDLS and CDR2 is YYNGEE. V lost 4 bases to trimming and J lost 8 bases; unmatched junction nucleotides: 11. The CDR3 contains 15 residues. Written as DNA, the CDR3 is TGTGCCAGCAGCCCAAGACAGGGGGCGCAGTCCGGCTACACCTTC. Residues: CASSPRQGAQSGYTF.

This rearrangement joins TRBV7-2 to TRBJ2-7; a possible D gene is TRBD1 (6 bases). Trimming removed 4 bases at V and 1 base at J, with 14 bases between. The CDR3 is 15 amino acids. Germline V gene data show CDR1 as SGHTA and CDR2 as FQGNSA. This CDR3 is CASSSPGTTSYEQYF. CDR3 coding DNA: TGTGCCAGCAGCTCCCCCGGGACAACTTCCTACGAGCAGTACTTC.

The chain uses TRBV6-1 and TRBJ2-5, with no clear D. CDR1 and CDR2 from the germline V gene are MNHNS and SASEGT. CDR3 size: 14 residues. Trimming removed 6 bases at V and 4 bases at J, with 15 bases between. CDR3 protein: CASSRGNSRETQYF. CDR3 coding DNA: TGTGCCAGCAGCCGTGGTAACTCGCGAGAGACCCAGTACTTC.